This TCR beta chain was documented in a study of shared clonotypes between healthy human individuals. Assay: immunoSEQ multiplex PCR; the TCRdb copy retains only in-frame clones and omits some. The data hold roughly 2.6 million clones, with more than 80% observed a single time. The germline V gene has CDR1 KGHSH and CDR2 LQKENI. This CDR3 spans 15 amino acids. V shed 6 bases, J shed 3 bases, and the junction held 6 bases outside the gene matches. The source of this sequence is a man aged 18-30 years in good health. The gene calls are TRBV18 and TRBJ1-5; TRBD1 agrees at 9 bases. The sample was naive CD4+ T cells sorted from blood. Subset reported: CD45RA+ positively selected. This CDR3 reads CASSRDREANQPQHF. The CDR3, as DNA: TGTGCCAGCTCTCGGGACAGGGAGGCCAATCAGCCCCAGCATTTT. Variable domain in full (rest from reference TRBV18 and TRBJ1-5): NAGVMQNPRHLVRRRGQEARLRCSPMKGHSHVYWYRQLPEEGLKFMVYLQKENIIDESGMPKERFSAEFPKEGPSILRIQQVVRGDSAAYFCASSRDREANQPQHFGDGTRLSIL.